A single sample is the source of the 30 T cell receptor beta chains below, sequenced in a study of blood T cell repertoires in COVID-19. Only in-frame clones appear in the TCRdb table, and some are missing; sequencing was by immunoSEQ multiplex PCR. The repertoire holds 15,000 to 20,000 clones, 85% to 95% seen once, with 5% to 7% in the top ten. The sample taken for sequencing was peripheral blood. Receptors originate from a human donor in a cohort sampled during active COVID-19.

V is TRBV11-2 and J is TRBJ2-7; D may be TRBD2 (6 bases). The germline CDR1 and CDR2 sequences are SGHAT and FQNNGV. The CDR3 has 12 amino acids. Trimming shortened V by 4 bases and J by 7 bases, and 11 bases separated the two germline ends. The CDR3 here is CASSSLRGEQYF. The CDR3, as DNA: TGTGCCAGCAGCTCGCTCCGGGGGGAGCAGTACTTC.

The chain couples TRBV19 to TRBJ1-1; D possibly corresponds to TRBD1 (6 bases). The V end was cut by 10 bases, the J end by 1 base, with 10 bases between. Germline CDR1 reads LNHDA; CDR2 reads SQIVND (reference sequence). The CDR3 spans 12 residues. CDR3 residues: CATETGNTEAFF. DNA for the CDR3: TGTGCCACCGAGACAGGGAACACTGAAGCTTTCTTT.

J is TRBJ2-7 and V is TRBV3-1 (or the pseudogene TRBV3-2), with TRBD1 matching over 9 bases. Trimming at V came to 1 base and at J to 6 bases, leaving 10 bases not matched to a gene. CDR1 and CDR2 from the germline V gene are LGHDT and YNNKEL (reference sequence). The CDR3 contains 16 residues. The CDR3 sequence: CASSQVRDRVRSEQYF. CDR3 nucleotides: TGTGCCAGCAGCCAAGTTCGGGACAGGGTAAGGAGCGAGCAGTACTTC.

The chain joins TRBV6-2 or TRBV6-3 to TRBJ1-2, with 9 bases identical to TRBD1. CDR1 is MNHEY, CDR2 SVGEGT, per germline. Germline trimming cut 6 bases from V and 0 bases from J; bases unmatched to any gene: 11. The CDR3 is made up of 17 amino acids. The CDR3 DNA sequence: TGTGCCAGCAGCCTACCTGGGACAGGGAAAGCTAACTATGGCTACACCTTC. The encoded protein is CASSLPGTGKANYGYTF.

CDR3 bases: TGTGCCAGTAGTACCTCCGGACAGGGCTCCACTGAAGCTTTCTTT. As protein: CASSTSGQGSTEAFF. The rearrangement links TRBV19 to TRBJ1-1, with 8 nucleotides matching TRBD1. The V gene's germline CDR1 is LNHDA and CDR2 SQIVND (reference sequence). This CDR3 contains 15 residues. The trim removed 4 bases at V and 4 bases at J, leaving 8 bases unmatched. The full variable domain, rest sourced from reference TRBV19 and TRBJ1-1, is DGGITQSPKYLFRKEGQNVTLSCEQNLNHDAMYWYRQDPGQGLRLIYYSQIVNDFQKGDIAEGYSVSREKKESFPLTVTSAQKNPTAFYLCASSTSGQGSTEAFFGQGTRLTVV.

J is TRBJ2-1 and V is TRBV5-1, with D possibly TRBD1 on 5 matching bases. The germline gives CDR1 SGHRS, CDR2 YFSETQ. The CDR3 spans 15 residues. Trimming stripped 4 bases from V and 5 bases from J, with 16 bases between. The CDR3 loop reads CASSRGDLLDNEQFF. The CDR3 bases are TGCGCCAGCAGCAGGGGTGATCTTCTAGACAATGAGCAGTTCTTC.

The CDR3 bases are TGTGCCACCAGTGATCCGGGACTAGCGGGAGAGTCCCAAGAGACCCAGTACTTC. It is translated as CATSDPGLAGESQETQYF. The chain uses TRBV24-1 and TRBJ2-5; 14 bases are a match to TRBD2. Looked up from germline, CDR1 is KGHDR and CDR2 is SFDVKD. CDR3 length equals 18 residues. The V segment lost 3 bases and the J segment 1 base; nucleotides outside the gene matches: 6.

The chain couples TRBV12-5 to TRBJ2-1; D perhaps matches TRBD1 (6 bases). Germline values: CDR1 LGHNT, CDR2 FRNRAP. V shed 1 base and J shed 1 base, with 11 bases lying between them. The CDR3 is 16 residues long. The CDR3 sequence: CASGLERTVSYNEQFF. CDR3 sequence (DNA): TGTGCTAGTGGTTTGGAAAGGACAGTATCCTACAATGAGCAGTTCTTC.

The V call is TRBV13, the J call TRBJ2-1, with D possibly being TRBD2 (6 bases). V was cut by 3 bases and J by 5 bases, with 11 bases left in between. CDR3 length equals 14 residues. The germline V gene encodes CDR1 PRHDT and CDR2 FYEKMQ (reference sequence). The CDR3 region is CASSFYSGNNEQFF. The DNA for the CDR3 is TGTGCCAGCAGCTTTTATAGCGGAAACAATGAGCAGTTCTTC.

The genes are TRBV4-1 and TRBJ2-2, with 11 bases fitting TRBD2. After removal of 1 base from V and 6 bases from J, the junction contained 7 bases not matched to a gene. Germline assignment: CDR1 MGHRA and CDR2 YSYEKL. The CDR3 has 17 residues. The CDR3 DNA sequence: TGCGCCAGCAGCCAAGGGCCTACTAGCGGGAGATCCGGGGAGCTGTTTTTT. Protein sequence: CASSQGPTSGRSGELFF.

This sequence joins TRBV19 and TRBJ2-7, with D maybe TRBD2 (5 bases). V dropped 3 bases and J dropped 6 bases, with 18 bases sitting between them. Germline V gene lookup returns CDR1 LNHDA and CDR2 SQIVND (reference sequence). The CDR3 is 15 amino acids. The CDR3 bases are TGTGCCAGTAGTATGTCCTACGGGGTCTTTGCCGAGCAGTACTTC. Translated: CASSMSYGVFAEQYF.

The rearrangement uses TRBV30 and TRBJ2-2; tentative D call: TRBD1 (6 bases). The germline CDR1 and CDR2 sequences are GTSNPN and SVGIG (reference sequence). V was shortened by 0 bases and J by 7 bases, with 6 bases between the two germline ends. The CDR3 sequence is 12 residues long. In DNA form, the CDR3 reads TGTGCCTGGAGTGTACAGGGCGGGGAGCTGTTTTTT. Protein sequence: CAWSVQGGELFF.

The sample holds a few counts of this clone. CDR3 residues: CASSQDPLPGSTNYGYTF. In DNA form, the CDR3 reads TGCGCCAGCAGCCAAGATCCGTTACCAGGGTCCACTAACTATGGCTACACCTTC. The V call is TRBV4-1, the J call TRBJ1-2; possible D gene TRBD1, 5 bases. The CDR3 contains 18 residues. The germline V gene has CDR1 MGHRA and CDR2 YSYEKL. The V end was cut by 0 bases, the J end by 0 bases, with 17 bases between.

The chain recombines TRBV3-1 (or the pseudogene TRBV3-2) with TRBJ2-3; 8 bases match TRBD2. Looked up from germline, CDR1 is LGHDT and CDR2 is YNNKEL (reference sequence). V lost 6 bases to trimming and J lost 2 bases; unmatched junction nucleotides: 13. The CDR3 is made up of 17 amino acids. DNA for the CDR3: TGTGCCAGCAGGGCAAGGGACAAAGCGGGAGACACAGATACGCAGTATTTT. This gives the protein CASRARDKAGDTDTQYF.

The CDR3 DNA is TGTGCCAGCAGGGACAGGTCGAACACTGAAGCTTTCTTT. This codes for CASRDRSNTEAFF. The J gene is TRBJ1-1, the V gene TRBV2; 7 bases match TRBD1. V lost 6 bases, J lost 1 base, and 2 bases stayed unmatched. Germline V gene lookup returns CDR1 SNHLY and CDR2 FYNNEI. CDR3 length: 13 residues.

V gene TRBV18 combines with J gene TRBJ2-3, with 8 bases that match TRBD2. This CDR3 has 16 residues. Germline trimming cut 1 base from V and 3 bases from J; bases unmatched to any gene: 6. Germline values: CDR1 KGHSH, CDR2 LQKENI. The CDR3 sequence: CASSPRGSGNTDTQYF. The DNA of the CDR3 is TGTGCCAGCTCACCACGGGGTAGCGGGAATACAGATACGCAGTATTTT.

J is TRBJ1-1 and V is TRBV10-3, with TRBD1 identical over 9 bases. This CDR3 contains 17 residues. The V and J ends lost 2 bases and 10 bases, in that order; junction bases with no gene match: 17. CDR1 and CDR2 from the germline V gene are ENHRY and SYGVKD. Here the CDR3 DNA reads TGTGCCATCAGTGAGCCGGGTGGGGGACAGGGCTCCTTTGGAGCTTTCTTT. As protein: CAISEPGGGQGSFGAFF.

For the CDR3, the DNA is TGTGCCACCAGTGACCATACAGGGACCCCTGGGGCCAACGTCCTGACTTTC. As protein: CATSDHTGTPGANVLTF. V usage is TRBV24-1 and J usage is TRBJ2-6, with a tentative D call TRBD1 (6 bases). Germline CDR1 reads KGHDR; CDR2 reads SFDVKD. V lost 4 bases, J lost 2 bases, and 14 bases lay in between. This CDR3 is built from 17 residues.

V usage is TRBV30 and J usage is TRBJ1-5; D is unresolved. Germline CDR1 and CDR2: GTSNPN and SVGIG (reference sequence). The CDR3 has 13 amino acids. The V and J ends lost 0 bases and 7 bases respectively, with 10 bases between them. CDR3: CAWSVEGRQPQHF. In DNA, the CDR3 is TGTGCCTGGAGTGTAGAAGGGAGGCAGCCCCAGCATTTT.

The chain carries TRBV7-8 and TRBJ2-7; 9 bases are shared with TRBD1. Germline V gives CDR1 SGHVS, CDR2 FQNEAQ. The J segment lost 3 bases and the V segment lost 2 bases, leaving 14 bases of the junction unmatched. This CDR3 contains 18 residues. The CDR3 protein is CASSLIWAERDRVYEQYF. The CDR3 region has the DNA TGTGCCAGCAGCTTAATCTGGGCCGAACGGGACAGGGTCTACGAGCAGTACTTC.

The chain recombines TRBV29-1 with TRBJ1-5; D is possibly TRBD1 (6 bases). The V gene's germline CDR1 is SQVTM and CDR2 ANQGSEA. The CDR3 totals 13 residues. Trimming removed 5 bases from V and 1 base from J, with 9 bases in between. The CDR3 DNA reads as TGCAGCGTTAGTACAGGGAGCAATCAGCCCCAGCATTTT. Protein product: CSVSTGSNQPQHF.

This chain uses TRBV19 with TRBJ1-1; 7 bases map to TRBD1. Trimming removed 5 bases from V and 3 bases from J; junction bases left unmatched: 6. This CDR3 has 14 residues. Germline lookup yields CDR1 LNHDA and CDR2 SQIVND (reference sequence). The CDR3 DNA follows: TGTGCCAGTAGTCAGGGGGAAGCATACACTGAAGCTTTCTTT. This sequence encodes CASSQGEAYTEAFF. The full variable domain, rest sourced from reference TRBV19 and TRBJ1-1, is DGGITQSPKYLFRKEGQNVTLSCEQNLNHDAMYWYRQDPGQGLRLIYYSQIVNDFQKGDIAEGYSVSREKKESFPLTVTSAQKNPTAFYLCASSQGEAYTEAFFGQGTRLTVV.

This chain links TRBV28 with TRBJ1-1; D may be TRBD1 (6 bases). Trimming left V 4 bases short and J 5 bases short, with 17 bases between. The germline V gene encodes CDR1 MDHEN and CDR2 SYDVKM. The length of the CDR3 is 15 residues. CDR3 coding DNA: TGTGCCAGCAGTTCCCAAACACAGGGATGGACTGAAGCTTTCTTT. Its translation is CASSSQTQGWTEAFF.

The table lists this clone with a count of one. The chain links TRBV24-1 to TRBJ2-3; 8 bases are a match to TRBD1. The germline CDR1 and CDR2 sequences are KGHDR and SFDVKD. CDR3 size: 13 residues. The ends lost 7 bases at V and 1 base at J; junction bases unmatched: 0. CDR3: CATRGQGTDTQYF. Written as DNA, the CDR3 is TGTGCCACCAGGGGACAGGGCACAGATACGCAGTATTTT.

The CDR3 region has the DNA TGTGCCAGCAGTTACTGGCAGGGTACGGACGAGCAGTACTTC. Translation: CASSYWQGTDEQYF. The chain joins TRBV6-2 or TRBV6-3 to TRBJ2-7, with TRBD1 as a possible D gene (5 bases). The germline V gene has CDR1 MNHEY and CDR2 SVGEGT. The V end was cut by 1 base, the J end by 5 bases, with 12 bases between. This CDR3 contains 14 residues.

This clone was counted between two and nine times. J is TRBJ1-4 and V is TRBV16, with D possibly being TRBD1 (5 bases). Germline CDR1 KGHSY, CDR2 FQNENV. This CDR3 contains 16 residues. The V end was cut by 1 base, the J end by 7 bases, with 16 bases between. The CDR3: CASSQLSPGKGEKLFF. CDR3 nucleotide sequence: TGTGCCAGCAGCCAATTATCTCCAGGGAAGGGTGAAAAACTGTTTTTT.

The chain links TRBV19 to TRBJ1-5; 12 bases map to TRBD1. The CDR3 extends over 15 amino acids. V lost 8 bases, J lost 6 bases, and 8 bases stayed unmatched. Germline V gives CDR1 LNHDA, CDR2 SQIVND (reference sequence). CDR3 sequence: CASSGTGGRTQPQHF. Written as DNA, the CDR3 is TGTGCCAGTTCCGGGACAGGGGGCCGGACTCAGCCCCAGCATTTT.

This chain uses TRBV29-1 with TRBJ1-1, with D unclear. The CDR3 runs 11 residues. CDR1 is SQVTM and CDR2 is ANQGSEA in the germline V gene. V was pared by 7 bases and J by 0 bases, with 6 bases between. The CDR3 protein is CSARVNTEAFF. The CDR3 nucleotides read TGCAGCGCTCGGGTGAACACTGAAGCTTTCTTT.

A single count supports this clone. The chain links TRBV28 to TRBJ2-4; 7 bases align to TRBD2. V gave up 7 bases and J gave up 2 bases; unmatched junction bases: 5. CDR1 and CDR2 from the germline V gene are MDHEN and SYDVKM. CDR3 size: 14 residues. CDR3 loop: CASMIGGTKNIQYF. CDR3 DNA sequence: TGTGCCAGCATGATCGGGGGGACCAAAAACATTCAGTACTTC.

J is TRBJ2-7 and V is TRBV11-2; 7 nucleotides line up with TRBD2. Per germline, CDR1 SGHAT and CDR2 FQNNGV. This CDR3 comprises 14 residues. The J segment lost 4 bases and the V segment lost 6 bases, leaving 9 bases of the junction unmatched. The CDR3 reads CASSISGMGYEQYF. CDR3 DNA sequence: TGTGCCAGCAGTATCAGCGGGATGGGATACGAGCAGTACTTC.